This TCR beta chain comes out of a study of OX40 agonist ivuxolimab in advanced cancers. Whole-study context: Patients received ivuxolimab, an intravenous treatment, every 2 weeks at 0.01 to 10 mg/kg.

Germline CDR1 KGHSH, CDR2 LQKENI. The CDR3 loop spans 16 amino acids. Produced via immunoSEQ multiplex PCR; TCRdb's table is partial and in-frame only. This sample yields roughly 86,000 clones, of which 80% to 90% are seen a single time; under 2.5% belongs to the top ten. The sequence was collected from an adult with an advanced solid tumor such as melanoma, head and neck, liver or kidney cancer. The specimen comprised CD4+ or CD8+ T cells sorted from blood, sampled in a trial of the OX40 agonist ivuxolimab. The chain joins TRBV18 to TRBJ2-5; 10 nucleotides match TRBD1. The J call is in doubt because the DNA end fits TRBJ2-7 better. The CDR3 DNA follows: TGTGCCAGCTCACGGGGACAGGGGTCGTACCTCTACGAGCAGTACTTC. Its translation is CASSRGQGSYLYEQYF.